These T cell receptor beta chains were read from a single sample in a study of T cell changes during pregnancy in multiple sclerosis. The protocol was immunoSEQ multiplex PCR, while the TCRdb copy is restricted to in-frame clones and leaves out a portion. Among tens of thousands of clones, just under 95% were seen once, and the ten largest hold roughly 0.35%. The material was CD4+ T cells from peripheral blood mononuclear cells, obtained before pregnancy. Receptors were obtained from a female donor with multiple sclerosis, enrolled in a pregnancy study. CDR3s include the opening cysteine and the closing phenylalanine or tryptophan. A D gene is named only where the DNA matches it firmly. Only part of the rows carry a size: once, few, many, or a class if the clone is expanded.

V gene	clone size	D gene	J gene	CDR3 protein	CDR3 DNA
TRBV5-1	NA	TRBD2	TRBJ2-1	CASSFVSGTSGKGNEQFF	TGCGCCAGCAGCTTTGTTTCCGGGACTAGCGGGAAGGGGAATGAGCAGTTCTTC
TRBV28	NA	TRBD1	TRBJ1-5	CASSLITGGLQPQHF	TGTGCCAGCAGTTTAATAACAGGGGGTTTACAGCCCCAGCATTTT
TRBV29-1	NA	TRBD2	TRBJ2-1	CSVLVLAGGEQFF	TGCAGCGTCCTGGTACTAGCGGGAGGTGAGCAGTTCTTC
TRBV7-2	once	TRBD1	TRBJ1-4	CASSLGTGRTNEKLFF	TGTGCCAGCAGCTTGGGGACAGGGAGGACTAATGAAAAACTGTTTTTT
TRBV18	NA	TRBD1	TRBJ2-5	CASSPRTGAETQYF	TGTGCCAGCTCACCCCGGACAGGGGCAGAGACCCAGTACTTC
TRBV7-3	NA	TRBD1	TRBJ1-1	CASSSHDRVETEAFF	TGTGCCAGCAGCTCTCATGACAGGGTAGAAACTGAAGCTTTCTTT
TRBV7-9	NA	TRBD2	TRBJ2-1	CASSSTGLAGRYNEQFF	TGTGCCAGCAGCTCCACGGGACTAGCGGGGAGGTACAATGAGCAGTTCTTC
TRBV27	NA	NA	TRBJ2-2	CAPDNLPGELFF	TGTGCCCCCGACAACCTCCCCGGGGAGCTGTTTTTT
TRBV11-3	NA	TRBD2	TRBJ2-2	CASSLASAGAGELFF	TGTGCCAGCAGCTTAGCTTCGGCGGGGGCCGGGGAGCTGTTTTTT
TRBV6-1	NA	NA	TRBJ2-7	CASSEDVAEYF	TGTGCCAGCAGTGAAGACGTGGCGGAGTACTTC
TRBV2	NA	TRBD2	TRBJ2-5	CARGKGLAGWETQYF	TGTGCCAGGGGTAAAGGACTAGCGGGATGGGAGACCCAGTACTTC
TRBV5-8	NA	TRBD2	TRBJ2-7	CASSGGLAGGYEQYF	TGTGCCAGCAGCGGGGGACTAGCGGGAGGCTACGAGCAGTACTTC
TRBV5-5	NA	TRBD1	TRBJ1-1	CASSFDRVYNSEAFF	TGTGCCAGCAGCTTCGACAGGGTATATAACTCTGAAGCTTTCTTT
TRBV6-5	NA	NA	TRBJ1-4	CASSRTVTEKLFF	TGTGCCAGCAGTCGGACAGTTACTGAAAAACTGTTTTTT
TRBV5-4	once	TRBD1	TRBJ1-1	CASSLVKTGGRSAEAFF	TGTGCCAGCAGCTTGGTTAAGACAGGGGGGAGGAGTGCTGAAGCTTTCTTT
TRBV7-8	NA	NA	TRBJ1-4	CASTPRGRGIGEKLFF	TGTGCCAGCACCCCTAGGGGGAGGGGGATTGGCGAAAAACTGTTTTTT
TRBV2	NA	NA	TRBJ1-5	CASSALASNQPQHF	TGTGCCAGCAGTGCATTAGCTAGCAATCAGCCCCAGCATTTT
TRBV6-4	once	TRBD2	TRBJ2-2	CASSDGTSGNTGELFF	TGTGCCAGCAGTGACGGGACTAGCGGGAACACCGGGGAGCTGTTTTTT
TRBV5-1	NA	NA	TRBJ2-1	CASSFFVNLQNEQFF	TGCGCCAGCAGCTTCTTCGTTAATCTGCAGAATGAGCAGTTCTTC
TRBV9	NA	TRBD1	TRBJ2-5	CASSGSGTAQETQYF	TGTGCCAGCAGCGGATCCGGGACAGCACAAGAGACCCAGTACTTC
TRBV7-6	NA	TRBD1	TRBJ2-7	CASSPGQGEYEQYF	TGTGCCAGCAGCCCTGGACAGGGAGAGTACGAGCAGTACTTC
TRBV5-1	NA	NA	TRBJ2-5	CASGAQRNGETQYF	TGCGCCAGCGGTGCCCAGAGAAACGGGGAGACCCAGTACTTC
TRBV7-7	NA	TRBD1	TRBJ2-2	CASSKRQGGAGELFF	TGTGCTAGCAGCAAGAGACAGGGGGGAGCCGGGGAGCTGTTTTTT
TRBV11-3	NA	NA	TRBJ2-7	CASSLGHIYEQYF	TGTGCCAGCAGCCTAGGACACATCTACGAGCAGTACTTC
TRBV30	NA	TRBD2	TRBJ2-1	CAWSEDGLAGGEQFF	TGTGCCTGGAGTGAGGATGGCCTAGCGGGAGGAGAGCAGTTCTTC
TRBV11-2	NA	NA	TRBJ2-7	CASSPLRQGYEQYF	TGTGCCAGCAGCCCCCTTCGGCAGGGCTACGAGCAGTACTTC
TRBV29-1	NA	TRBD1	TRBJ2-7	CSVGPGSGGYEQYF	TGCAGCGTGGGACCAGGGTCAGGGGGCTACGAGCAGTACTTC
TRBV29-1	once	NA	TRBJ2-5	CSVEDGGTRETQYF	TGCAGCGTTGAAGATGGAGGCACTCGGGAGACCCAGTACTTC
TRBV28	NA	TRBD1	TRBJ2-7	CASRDSYEQYF	TGTGCCAGCCGGGACAGCTACGAGCAGTACTTC
TRBV7-6	NA	TRBD2	TRBJ2-3	CASSPGLAGARDTQYF	TGTGCCAGCAGCCCCGGACTAGCGGGAGCAAGAGATACGCAGTATTTT
TRBV19	NA	TRBD1	TRBJ1-1	CASRLASRGLPEAFF	TGTGCCAGTAGGCTAGCCAGCAGGGGGTTGCCTGAAGCTTTCTTT
TRBV18	NA	TRBD2	TRBJ2-2	CASSPLSGRPDTGELFF	TGTGCCAGCTCACCACTGAGCGGGAGGCCTGACACCGGGGAGCTGTTTTTT
TRBV18	few	NA	TRBJ2-7	CASSPIETKVYEQYF	TGTGCCAGCTCACCGATAGAGACTAAGGTCTACGAGCAGTACTTC
TRBV5-1	once	NA	TRBJ1-3	CASSLGDSGNTIYF	TGCGCCAGCAGCCTAGGGGACTCTGGAAACACCATATATTTT
TRBV6-5	NA	TRBD1	TRBJ2-1	CASSEQGNEQFF	TGTGCCAGCAGTGAACAGGGGAATGAGCAGTTCTTC
TRBV7-2	NA	NA	TRBJ1-3	CASSLATVSGNTIYF	TGTGCCAGCAGCTTAGCCACAGTCTCTGGAAACACCATATATTTT
TRBV11-2	NA	TRBD1	TRBJ2-7	CASSFGQGYEQYF	TGTGCCAGCAGCTTCGGACAGGGCTACGAGCAGTACTTC
TRBV5-1	NA	TRBD1	TRBJ1-5	CASSFGTGGFSADQPQHF	TGCGCCAGCAGCTTCGGGACAGGGGGGTTCAGCGCGGATCAGCCCCAGCATTTT
TRBV9	NA	NA	TRBJ1-1	CASSLHRLKNTEAFF	TGTGCCAGCAGCCTCCACAGACTAAAGAACACTGAAGCTTTCTTT
TRBV7-9	NA	TRBD1	TRBJ1-2	CASGTANYGYTF	TGTGCCAGCGGGACAGCTAACTATGGCTACACCTTC
TRBV6-1	NA	TRBD1	TRBJ2-4	CASRDRGRGNIQYF	TGTGCCAGCAGGGACAGGGGGCGGGGAAACATTCAGTACTTC
TRBV15	NA	NA	TRBJ2-3	CATSVPDTDTQYF	TGTGCCACCAGCGTACCAGACACAGATACGCAGTATTTT
TRBV7-9	NA	NA	TRBJ2-3	CARRGPSGTDTQYF	TGTGCCAGGAGAGGTCCATCGGGCACAGATACGCAGTATTTT
TRBV7-2	NA	TRBD2	TRBJ2-2	CASSITSGSLNTGELFF	TGTGCCAGCAGCATCACTAGCGGGAGCTTGAACACCGGGGAGCTGTTTTTT
TRBV6-5	NA	TRBD2	TRBJ2-3	CASSPGLGTDTQYF	TGTGCCAGCAGCCCGGGACTAGGGACAGATACGCAGTATTTT
TRBV29-1	NA	NA	TRBJ2-3	CSVDQGLDTQYF	TGCAGCGTTGATCAGGGTCTAGATACGCAGTATTTT
TRBV11-3	NA	NA	TRBJ2-3	CASSSEGLSTDTQYF	TGTGCCAGCAGCTCCGAGGGACTCAGCACAGATACGCAGTATTTT
TRBV29-1	NA	NA	TRBJ1-3	CSATKPNSGNTIYF	TGCAGCGCCACAAAACCGAACTCTGGAAACACCATATATTTT
TRBV18	NA	TRBD2	TRBJ2-5	CASSPPRTSGQQETQYF	TGTGCCAGCTCACCACCGAGAACTAGCGGGCAGCAAGAGACCCAGTACTTC
TRBV4-3	NA	TRBD1	TRBJ2-2	CASSQGQPNTGELFF	TGCGCCAGCAGCCAGGGACAGCCGAACACCGGGGAGCTGTTTTTT
TRBV7-9	NA	NA	TRBJ2-1	CATQWGEQFF	TGTGCCACACAATGGGGCGAGCAGTTCTTC
TRBV27	once	TRBD2	TRBJ2-1	CASSLTSGRAWNNEQFF	TGTGCCAGCAGTCTGACTAGCGGGAGGGCCTGGAACAATGAGCAGTTCTTC
TRBV25-1	NA	NA	TRBJ2-7	CASSDGRASYEQYF	TGTGCCAGCAGTGACGGGCGGGCGTCCTACGAGCAGTACTTC
TRBV11-1	few	TRBD2	TRBJ2-7	CASSLTGGGEQYF	TGTGCCAGCAGCTTGACGGGAGGAGGCGAGCAGTACTTC
TRBV10-3	NA	NA	TRBJ2-3	CAISGGRDYTDTQYF	TGTGCCATCAGTGGTGGGCGGGATTACACAGATACGCAGTATTTT
TRBV5-4	NA	NA	TRBJ2-1	CASSLGESLNEQFF	TGTGCCAGCAGCTTGGGAGAGTCATTAAATGAGCAGTTCTTC
TRBV9	once	TRBD2	TRBJ2-1	CASSAYSGLAGYYNEQFF	TGTGCCAGCAGCGCTTACTCAGGACTAGCGGGTTACTACAATGAGCAGTTCTTC
TRBV6-5	NA	NA	TRBJ1-2	CASSKYSNYGYTF	TGTGCCAGCAGTAAATACAGTAACTATGGCTACACCTTC
TRBV7-8	NA	TRBD2	TRBJ2-5	CASSRGGAQETQYF	TGTGCCAGCAGCCGGGGAGGGGCGCAAGAGACCCAGTACTTC
TRBV27	NA	NA	TRBJ1-1	CASTSFGTPNTEAFF	TGTGCCAGCACTTCATTCGGGACACCTAACACTGAAGCTTTCTTT